The entry below gives a single T cell receptor (beta chain) sequence along with its context. Antigen: not known. V shed 7 bases, J shed 11 bases, and the junction held 10 bases outside the gene matches. The germline gives CDR1 SGHRS, CDR2 YFSETQ. The CDR3 consists of 14 residues. TCRdb used MiXCR to reprocess the 5' RACE reads, holding one entry per CDR3 protein. The table includes 350,000 or so distinct CDR3 sequences, less than 25% detected once. The data stem from a study of T-cell memory formation after mild COVID-19. On the study more broadly: The study found TCR clusters largely donor specific.

Study-wide findings and caveats: A second wave of clones peaked on day 37, and their SARS-CoV-2 specificity went unconfirmed. Clones which contracted sat mainly in CM and EM if CD4+, and in EMRA if CD8+.

The sequence was collected from a man aged 18 to 30 who had mild COVID-19 (a few samples of this study predate the infection). Cell type and time point are not known. This chain uses TRBV5-1 with TRBJ1-4; 11 bases fit TRBD1. Sequencing was performed on PBMCs or a T cell subset sorted from them (not recorded which). CDR3 sequence: CASHPGQGVAKLFF. The CDR3 DNA is TGCGCCAGCCATCCGGGACAGGGGGTGGCTAAACTGTTTTTT. The full variable domain, its missing parts supplied by reference TRBV5-1 and TRBJ1-4, is KAGVTQTPRYLIKTRGQQVTLSCSPISGHRSVSWYQQTPGQGLQFLFEYFSETQRNKGNFPGRFSGRQFSNSRSEMNVSTLELGDSALYLCASHPGQGVAKLFFGSGTQLSVL.